One and the same sample provided the 18 T cell receptor beta chains below, sequenced in a study of glioma-infiltrating T cells after dendritic cell vaccination. As to time point: after dendritic cell vaccination, including at tumor progression/relapse. Produced via immunoSEQ multiplex PCR; TCRdb's table is partial and in-frame only. The repertoire holds roughly 100,000 clones, roughly 89% seen once, with roughly 3% in the top ten. The material sequenced was blood, taken after dendritic cell vaccination. These receptors were collected from a human donor with glioblastoma.

The rearrangement links TRBV6-6 to TRBJ1-1; D is possibly TRBD1 (5 bases). The CDR3 length is 14 residues. Germline V CDR1 and CDR2: MNHNY, SVGAGI (reference sequence). Trimming removed 4 bases at V and 7 bases at J, with 16 bases between. The CDR3 region has the DNA TGTGCCAGCAGTTTATCGACGGGGGTTGGTGAAGCTTTCTTT. This translates into CASSLSTGVGEAFF.

This clone has just one count. The gene calls are TRBV6-1 and TRBJ1-6, with D tentatively TRBD1 (5 bases). The CDR3 contains 16 residues. V was shortened by 4 bases and J by 4 bases, with 14 bases between the two germline ends. Per germline, CDR1 MNHNS and CDR2 SASEGT. The CDR3 is CASSAIVQVYNSPLHF. CDR3 coding DNA: TGTGCCAGCAGTGCGATAGTACAGGTTTATAATTCACCCCTCCACTTT.

The chain uses TRBV25-1 and TRBJ1-5; tentatively, D is TRBD1 (5 bases). Germline V gene lookup returns CDR1 MGHDK and CDR2 SYGVNS. V was cut by 5 bases and J by 4 bases, with 18 bases left in between. The CDR3 length is 16 residues. The CDR3 loop is CASSLDMGGWNQPQHF. CDR3 coding DNA: TGTGCCAGCAGTCTTGACATGGGGGGTTGGAATCAGCCCCAGCATTTT.

Points on this clone: Distinct nucleotide sequences in the sample also encode this CDR3. V is TRBV9 and J is TRBJ2-3; tentatively, D is TRBD1 (6 bases). CDR1 is SGDLS and CDR2 is YYNGEE in the germline V gene. This CDR3 is 15 amino acids long. The ends were cut back, 2 bases at V and 0 bases at J, with 10 bases in the middle. The CDR3 bases are TGTGCCAGCAGCGTTCGAGGGGGTAGCACAGATACGCAGTATTTT. It encodes CASSVRGGSTDTQYF. Complete variable domain (other parts from reference TRBV9 and TRBJ2-3): DSGVTQTPKHLITATGQRVTLRCSPRSGDLSVYWYQQSLDQGLQFLIQYYNGEERAKGNILERFSAQQFPDLHSELNLSSLELGDSALYFCASSVRGGSTDTQYFGPGTRLTVL.

The chain uses TRBV6-1 and TRBJ1-2; tentative D call: TRBD1 (5 bases). V was cut by 5 bases and J by 6 bases, with 13 bases left in between. Germline CDR1 MNHNS, CDR2 SASEGT. This CDR3 is 13 amino acids long. The CDR3 sequence is CASSNYGGDGYTF. The CDR3 coding sequence is TGTGCCAGCAGTAACTACGGGGGGGATGGCTACACCTTC.

Written as DNA, the CDR3 is TGTGCCAGCGGACAGGGGGGTGGCTACGAGCAGTACTTC. This translates into CASGQGGGYEQYF. The chain is built from TRBV2 and TRBJ2-7; 10 bases map to TRBD1. With 8 bases clipped from V and 3 bases from J, the junction kept 4 bases outside the gene matches. The CDR3 is 13 amino acids. CDR1 is SNHLY and CDR2 is FYNNEI in the germline V gene. Combining the CDR3 with reference TRBV2 and TRBJ2-7 gives the whole variable domain EPEVTQTPSHQVTQMGQEVILRCVPISNHLYFYWYRQILGQKVEFLVSFYNNEISEKSEIFDDQFSVERPDGSNFTLKIRSTKLEDSAMYFCASGQGGGYEQYFGPGTRLTVT.

The chain combines TRBV6-6 with TRBJ1-3; 7 bases match TRBD1. V was clipped by 2 bases and J by 2 bases; unmatched bases: 3. The germline CDR1 and CDR2 sequences are MNHNY and SVGAGI (reference sequence). The CDR3 spans 15 residues. The CDR3 DNA reads TGTGCCAGCAGTTACGGGACAGTGACTGGAAACACCATATATTTT. Translating it yields CASSYGTVTGNTIYF.

There are a few counts of this clone. Sequence at one end of the junction differs from germline and may be a read error. The V call is TRBV5-1, the J call TRBJ1-2, with D possibly TRBD1 on 6 matching bases. Per the germline V gene, CDR1 is SGHRS and CDR2 is YFSETQ. The CDR3 spans 13 residues. CDR3 residues: CASSFTGYSGYTF. CDR3 nucleotide sequence: TGTGCCAGCAGCTTTACAGGGTACAGTGGCTACACCTTC.

The CDR3 loop is CASSLGHGDGNSPLHF. CDR3 DNA: TGCGCCAGCAGCTTGGGGCACGGAGACGGCAATTCACCCCTCCACTTT. This chain uses TRBV5-1 with TRBJ1-6; D ambiguous. This CDR3 is built from 16 residues. Germline values: CDR1 SGHRS, CDR2 YFSETQ. V shed 0 bases and J shed 7 bases, with 14 bases lying between them.

The chain couples TRBV21-1 to TRBJ1-2; whether TRBD1, the table's D call, matches the DNA was not checked. TRBV21-1 is listed as a pseudogene. The CDR3 is made up of 14 amino acids. The DNA of the CDR3 is TGTGCCAGCAGCAAAGGAGGACAGGGCTATGGCTACACCTTC. This translates into CASSKGGQGYGYTF.

V is TRBV4-2 and J is TRBJ1-2; TRBD1 aligns across 7 bases. The V segment lost 1 base and the J segment 14 bases; nucleotides outside the gene matches: 7. This CDR3 has 12 residues. Germline V gene lookup returns CDR1 LGHNA and CDR2 YNFKEQ. The CDR3 DNA is TGTGCCAGCAGCCAAGTGACAGGGCGCCAGACCTTC. Protein: CASSQVTGRQTF.

This chain uses TRBV6-1 with TRBJ1-2, with unresolved D. CDR3 length: 15 amino acids. Germline V gene lookup returns CDR1 MNHNS and CDR2 SASEGT. Trimming took 1 base from V and 3 from J, leaving 12 bases between them. CDR3 protein: CASSEDGRRDYGYTF. CDR3 DNA: TGTGCCAGCAGTGAAGATGGCAGGCGGGACTATGGCTACACCTTC.

The chain combines TRBV5-1 with TRBJ1-1, with 7 nucleotides matching TRBD1. There are 13 residues in the CDR3. The trim removed 3 bases at V and 6 bases at J, leaving 5 bases unmatched. Germline values: CDR1 SGHRS, CDR2 YFSETQ. The CDR3 protein is CASSSQGLAEAFF. As DNA, the CDR3 is TGCGCCAGCAGCTCACAGGGGTTGGCTGAAGCTTTCTTT.

The table lists this clone with a few counts. V and J are TRBV5-1 and TRBJ2-7, with 7 bases that match TRBD1. CDR1 and CDR2 (germline): SGHRS, YFSETQ. The CDR3 covers 15 residues. V was pared by 0 bases and J by 2 bases, with 5 bases of the junction left unmatched. The CDR3 DNA reads as TGCGCCAGCAGCTTGGAAGGGGGCAATACCTACGAGCAGTACTTC. It encodes CASSLEGGNTYEQYF.

The chain employs TRBV27 and TRBJ2-5, with a weak D call TRBD2 (6 bases). Germline V CDR1 and CDR2: MNHEY, SMNVEV (reference sequence). V dropped 6 bases and J dropped 4 bases, with 27 bases sitting between them. The CDR3 is 18 residues long. This chain's CDR3 is CASRFSTGGTIRGETQYF. CDR3 in DNA: TGTGCCAGCAGGTTTTCCACCGGCGGGACGATCAGAGGAGAGACCCAGTACTTC.

V usage is TRBV6-5 and J usage is TRBJ1-1; a possible D gene is TRBD1 (6 bases). Germline V gene sequence: CDR1 MNHEY, CDR2 SVGAGI. Trimming removed 5 bases from V and 1 base from J, with 11 bases in between. CDR3 length equals 14 residues. Here the CDR3 DNA reads TGTGCCAGCAGTCCGAGACAGGAGAACACTGAAGCTTTCTTT. It yields the protein CASSPRQENTEAFF.

J is TRBJ1-1 and V is TRBV5-7; 7 nucleotides match TRBD1. TRBV5-7 is an ORF, and what it does is uncertain. After removal of 4 bases from V and 4 bases from J, the junction contained 13 bases not matched to a gene. The CDR3 is 16 residues long. The CDR3 nucleotides are TGTGCCAGCAGCCCAGCTAAGGGACAGCGTTTCACTGAAGCTTTCTTT. This sequence encodes CASSPAKGQRFTEAFF.

The V call is TRBV29-1, the J call TRBJ2-2, with D hard to call. In germline, CDR1 is SQVTM, CDR2 ANQGSEA. CDR3 length: 14 amino acids. V was clipped by 7 bases and J by 6 bases, with 18 bases between them. This CDR3 reads CSASLYARPGELFF. The CDR3 bases are TGCAGCGCCTCACTTTACGCTCGTCCCGGGGAGCTGTTTTTT.